The clone carrying this T cell receptor beta chain is labeled medium-sized. Its antigen is not known. This specimen belongs to a study of cytomegalovirus exposure and HLA in healthy donors. Measured with immunoSEQ multiplex PCR; TCRdb has only the in-frame clones, and not every one. The sample records some 120,000 clones, approximately 90% being singletons. The CDR3 contains 15 residues. Germline CDR1 is SEHNR and CDR2 is FQNEAQ (reference sequence). Trimming took 1 base from V and 6 from J; bases not matched to a gene: 9. General study findings and limits: Rare sequences made up most TCRs, while some public TCRs were found in many donors. The study listed around 150 cytomegalovirus-associated TCR beta chains. In vitro experiments confirmed that three CMV-associated chains were specific for CMV antigens.

This sequence joins TRBV7-9 and TRBJ2-7; 7 bases match TRBD2. The receptor was derived from a woman younger than 30 in good health and CMV-seronegative. The sequencing sample was made of PBMCs. In DNA form, the CDR3 reads TGTGCCAGCAGCTTAGGCGCGGGAGAGGTCGGCGAGCAGTACTTC. Its translation is CASSLGAGEVGEQYF.